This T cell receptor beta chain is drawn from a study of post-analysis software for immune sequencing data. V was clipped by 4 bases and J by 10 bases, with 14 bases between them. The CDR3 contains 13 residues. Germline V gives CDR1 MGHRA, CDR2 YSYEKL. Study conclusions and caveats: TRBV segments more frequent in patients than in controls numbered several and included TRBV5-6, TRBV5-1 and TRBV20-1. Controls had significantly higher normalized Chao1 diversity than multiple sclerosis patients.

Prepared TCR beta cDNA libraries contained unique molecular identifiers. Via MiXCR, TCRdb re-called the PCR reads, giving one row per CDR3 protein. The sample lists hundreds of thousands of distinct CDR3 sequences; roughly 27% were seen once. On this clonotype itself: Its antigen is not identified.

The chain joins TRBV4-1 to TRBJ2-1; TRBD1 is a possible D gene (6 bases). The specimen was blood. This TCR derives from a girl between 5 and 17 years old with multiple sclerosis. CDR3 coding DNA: TGCGCCAGCAGCCCCAGGGGTTCAGTAGAGCAGTTCTTC. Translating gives CASSPRGSVEQFF.